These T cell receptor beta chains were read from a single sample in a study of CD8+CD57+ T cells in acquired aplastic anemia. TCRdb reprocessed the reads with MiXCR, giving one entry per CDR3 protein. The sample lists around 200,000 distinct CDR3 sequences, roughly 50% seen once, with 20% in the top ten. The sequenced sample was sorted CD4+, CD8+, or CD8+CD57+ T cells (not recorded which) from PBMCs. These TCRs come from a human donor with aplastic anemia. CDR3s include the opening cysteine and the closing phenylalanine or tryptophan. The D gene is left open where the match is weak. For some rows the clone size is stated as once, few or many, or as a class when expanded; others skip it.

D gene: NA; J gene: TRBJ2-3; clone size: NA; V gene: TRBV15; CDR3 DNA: TGTGCCACCAGCAGGGACCCTCGGGATACGCAGTATTTT; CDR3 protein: CATSRDPRDTQYF
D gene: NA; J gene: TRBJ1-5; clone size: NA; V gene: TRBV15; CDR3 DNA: TGTGCCACCAGCAGAGATTCGAGAGGCTATCAGCCCCAGCATTTT; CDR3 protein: CATSRDSRGYQPQHF
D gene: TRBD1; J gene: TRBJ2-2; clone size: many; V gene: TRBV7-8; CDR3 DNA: TGTGCCAGCCTCCGAGGGACAGGGAACACCGGGGAGCTGTTTTTT; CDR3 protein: CASLRGTGNTGELFF
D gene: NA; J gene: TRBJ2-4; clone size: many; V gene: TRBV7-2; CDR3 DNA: TGTGCCAGCAGCTGGGGGATGAACATTCAGTACTTC; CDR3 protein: CASSWGMNIQYF
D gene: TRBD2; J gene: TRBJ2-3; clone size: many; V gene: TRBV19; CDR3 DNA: TGTGCCAGTAGTTCCAGCGGGGAAAGCACAGATACGCAGTATTTT; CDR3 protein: CASSSSGESTDTQYF
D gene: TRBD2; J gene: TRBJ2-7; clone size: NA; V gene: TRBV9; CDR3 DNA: TGTGCCAGTGGGTCGACTAGCGGTCCCTACGAGCAGTACTTC; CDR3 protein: CASGSTSGPYEQYF
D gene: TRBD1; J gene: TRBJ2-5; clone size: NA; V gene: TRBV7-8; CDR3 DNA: TGTGCCAGCAGCCCCTTACAGGGGGCAAGCCAAGAGACCCAGTACTTC; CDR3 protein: CASSPLQGASQETQYF
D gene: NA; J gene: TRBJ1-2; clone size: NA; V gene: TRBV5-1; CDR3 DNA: TGTGCCAGCAGCTTGGTGGGGGCTCCGGGAGGCTACACCTTC; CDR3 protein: CASSLVGAPGGYTF
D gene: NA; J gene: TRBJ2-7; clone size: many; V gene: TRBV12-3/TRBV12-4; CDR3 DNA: TGTGCCAGCAGTTTAGGTTTCCTTTACGAGCAGTACTTC; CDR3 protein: CASSLGFLYEQYF
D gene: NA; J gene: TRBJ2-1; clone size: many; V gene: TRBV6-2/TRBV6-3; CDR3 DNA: TGTGCCAGCAGTCCGGTTGAACTCAATGAGCAGTTCTTC; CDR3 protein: CASSPVELNEQFF
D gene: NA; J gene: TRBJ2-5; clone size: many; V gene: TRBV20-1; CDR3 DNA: TGCAGTGCTAAAAACGTTCTGGACATTAAGATGGAGACCCAGTACTTC; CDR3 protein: CSAKNVLDIKMETQYF
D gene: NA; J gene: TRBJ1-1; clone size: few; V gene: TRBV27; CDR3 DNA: TGTGCCAGCAGTCCACCTATCACAGAAGGGATAGCTCAAATTGAAGCTTTCTTT; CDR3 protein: CASSPPITEGIAQIEAFF
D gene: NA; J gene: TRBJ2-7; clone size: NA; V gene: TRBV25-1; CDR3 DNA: TGTGCCAGCAGTGACAGGGACAACTACGAGCAGTACTTC; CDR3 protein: CASSDRDNYEQYF
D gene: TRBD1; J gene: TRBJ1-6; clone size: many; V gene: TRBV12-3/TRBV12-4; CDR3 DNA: TGTGCCAGCAGTTTTATGACAGGGGGATCACCCCTCCACTTT; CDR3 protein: CASSFMTGGSPLHF
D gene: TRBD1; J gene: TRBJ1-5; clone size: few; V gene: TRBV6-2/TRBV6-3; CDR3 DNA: TGTGCCAGCTCTTCCTACTCAGGGGGGGCCAATCAGCCCCAGCATTTT; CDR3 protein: CASSSYSGGANQPQHF
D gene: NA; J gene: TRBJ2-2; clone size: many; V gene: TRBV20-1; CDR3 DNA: TGCAGTGGGATGGGACGGTCGAACACCGGGGAGCTGTTTTTT; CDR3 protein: CSGMGRSNTGELFF
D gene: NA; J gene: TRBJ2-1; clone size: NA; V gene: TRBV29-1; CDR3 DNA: TGCAGCGTTGAAGGTATAGTTCATGAGCAGTTCTTC; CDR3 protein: CSVEGIVHEQFF
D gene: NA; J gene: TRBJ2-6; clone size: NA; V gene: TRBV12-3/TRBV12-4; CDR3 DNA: TGTGCCAGCAGTCGGTCCGGCAGGGCTGGGGCCAACGTCCTGACTTTC; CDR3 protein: CASSRSGRAGANVLTF
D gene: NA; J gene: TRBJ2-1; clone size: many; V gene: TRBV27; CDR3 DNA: TGTGCCAGCAGTTTCCGACGTCACAATGAGCAGTTCTTC; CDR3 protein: CASSFRRHNEQFF
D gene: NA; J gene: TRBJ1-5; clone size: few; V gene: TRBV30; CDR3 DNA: TGTGCCTGGGAGAGTGGGAAAGGGGGCAATCAGCCCCAGCATTTT; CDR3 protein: CAWESGKGGNQPQHF
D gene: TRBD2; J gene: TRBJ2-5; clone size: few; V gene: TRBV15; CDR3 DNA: TGTGCCACCAGCAGAGTCGGGCCGATGTTAGCGGGAGAGACCCAGTACTTC; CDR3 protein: CATSRVGPMLAGETQYF
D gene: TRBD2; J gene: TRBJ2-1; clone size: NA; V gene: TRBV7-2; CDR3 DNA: TGTGCCAGCAGCTTATTGGGCGGGGGGGCCCGGAATGAGCAGTTCTTC; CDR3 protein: CASSLLGGGARNEQFF
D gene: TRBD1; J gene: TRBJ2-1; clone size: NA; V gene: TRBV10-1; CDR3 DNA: TGCGCCAGCAGTACCGGGACAGGGAGCGGAAATGAGCAGTTTTTC; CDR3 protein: CASSTGTGSGNEQFF
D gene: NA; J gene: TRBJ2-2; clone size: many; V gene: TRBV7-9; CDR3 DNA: TGTGCCAGCAGCTTGCGGCAGGGGCTGGGCACCGGGGAGCTGTTTTTT; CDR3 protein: CASSLRQGLGTGELFF
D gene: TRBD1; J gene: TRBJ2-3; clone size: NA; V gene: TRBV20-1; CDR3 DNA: TGCAGTGCTAGCCGGACAGGGTATAGGACAGATACGCAGTATTTT; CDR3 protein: CSASRTGYRTDTQYF
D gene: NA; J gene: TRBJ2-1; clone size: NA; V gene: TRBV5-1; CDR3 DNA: TGCGCCAGCAGCTTGACAGATACGCAGTTCTTC; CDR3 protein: CASSLTDTQFF
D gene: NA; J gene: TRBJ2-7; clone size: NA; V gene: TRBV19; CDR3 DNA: TGTGCCAGTAGTACCGACGCGGGTACCTACGAGCAGTACTTC; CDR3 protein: CASSTDAGTYEQYF
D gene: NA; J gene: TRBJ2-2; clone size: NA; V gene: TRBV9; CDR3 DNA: TGTGCCAGCAGCGTAGGGAGCACGAACACCGGGGAGCTGTTTTTT; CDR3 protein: CASSVGSTNTGELFF
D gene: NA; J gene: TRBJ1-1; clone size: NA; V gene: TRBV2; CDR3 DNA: TGTGCCAGCAGTGTGTCGGGAGTGGAACGCACTGAAGCTTTCTTT; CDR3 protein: CASSVSGVERTEAFF
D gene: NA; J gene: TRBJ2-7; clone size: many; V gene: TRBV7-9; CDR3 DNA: TGTGCCAGCAGCAGGGCTGGGGCCAGGGGCTACGAGCAGTACTTC; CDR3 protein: CASSRAGARGYEQYF